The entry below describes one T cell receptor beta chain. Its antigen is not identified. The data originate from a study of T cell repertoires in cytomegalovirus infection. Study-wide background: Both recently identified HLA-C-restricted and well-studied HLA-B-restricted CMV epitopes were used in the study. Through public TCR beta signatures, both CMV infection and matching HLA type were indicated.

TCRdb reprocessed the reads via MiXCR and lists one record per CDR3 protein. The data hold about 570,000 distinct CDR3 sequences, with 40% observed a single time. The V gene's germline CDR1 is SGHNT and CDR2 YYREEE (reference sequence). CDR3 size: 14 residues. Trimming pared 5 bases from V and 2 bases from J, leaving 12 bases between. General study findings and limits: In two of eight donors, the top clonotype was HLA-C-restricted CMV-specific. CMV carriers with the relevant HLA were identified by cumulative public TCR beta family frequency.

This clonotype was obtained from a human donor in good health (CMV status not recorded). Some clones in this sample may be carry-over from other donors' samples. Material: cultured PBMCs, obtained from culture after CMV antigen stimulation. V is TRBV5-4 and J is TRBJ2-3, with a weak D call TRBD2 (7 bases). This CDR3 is CASSGGANTDTQYF. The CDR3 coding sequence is TGTGCCAGCAGTGGGGGGGCTAACACAGATACGCAGTATTTT.